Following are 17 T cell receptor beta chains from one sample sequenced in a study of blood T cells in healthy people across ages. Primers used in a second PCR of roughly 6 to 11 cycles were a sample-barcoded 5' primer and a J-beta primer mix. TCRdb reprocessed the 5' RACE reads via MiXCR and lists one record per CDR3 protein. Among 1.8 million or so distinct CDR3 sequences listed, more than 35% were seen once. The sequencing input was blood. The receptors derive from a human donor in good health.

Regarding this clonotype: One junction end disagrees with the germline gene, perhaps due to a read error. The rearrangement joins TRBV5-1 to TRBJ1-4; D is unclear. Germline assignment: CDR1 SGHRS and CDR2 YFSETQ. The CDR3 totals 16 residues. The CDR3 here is CASSPDPAGTNKKLFF. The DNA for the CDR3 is TGCGCCAGCAGCCCGGACCCGGCGGGTACTAATAAAAAACTGTTTTTT. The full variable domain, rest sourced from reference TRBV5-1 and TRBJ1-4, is KAGVTQTPRYLIKTRGQQVTLSCSPISGHRSVSWYQQTPGQGLQFLFEYFSETQRNKGNFPGRFSGRQFSNSRSEMNVSTLELGDSALYLCASSPDPAGTNKKLFFGSGTQLSVL.

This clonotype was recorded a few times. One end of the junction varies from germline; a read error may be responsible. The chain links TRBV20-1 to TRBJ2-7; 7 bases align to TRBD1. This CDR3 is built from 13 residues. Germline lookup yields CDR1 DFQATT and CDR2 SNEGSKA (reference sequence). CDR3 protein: CSARQGPSYEQYF. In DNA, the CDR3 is TGCAGCGCTAGACAGGGCCCCTCCTACGAGCAGTACTTC.

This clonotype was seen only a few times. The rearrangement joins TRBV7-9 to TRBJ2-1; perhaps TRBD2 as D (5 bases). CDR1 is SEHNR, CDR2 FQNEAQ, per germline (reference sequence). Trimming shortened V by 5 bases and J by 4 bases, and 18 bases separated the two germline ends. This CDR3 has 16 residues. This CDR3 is CASSPTQGREYNEQFF. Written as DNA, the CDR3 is TGTGCCAGCAGCCCTACCCAAGGACGGGAATACAATGAGCAGTTCTTC.

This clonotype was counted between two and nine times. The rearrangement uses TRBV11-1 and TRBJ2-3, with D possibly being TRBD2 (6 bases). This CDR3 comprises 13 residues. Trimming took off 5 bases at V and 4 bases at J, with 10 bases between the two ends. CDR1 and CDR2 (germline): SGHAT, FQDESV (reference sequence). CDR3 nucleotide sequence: TGTGCCAGCAGCCGGGGAGGCGCAGATACGCAGTATTTT. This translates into CASSRGGADTQYF.

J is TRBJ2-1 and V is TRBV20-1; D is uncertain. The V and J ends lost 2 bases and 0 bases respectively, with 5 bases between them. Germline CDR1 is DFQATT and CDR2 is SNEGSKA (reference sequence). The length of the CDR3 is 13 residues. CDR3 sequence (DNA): TGCAGTGCTAGATTGGACTCCTACAATGAGCAGTTCTTC. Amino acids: CSARLDSYNEQFF.

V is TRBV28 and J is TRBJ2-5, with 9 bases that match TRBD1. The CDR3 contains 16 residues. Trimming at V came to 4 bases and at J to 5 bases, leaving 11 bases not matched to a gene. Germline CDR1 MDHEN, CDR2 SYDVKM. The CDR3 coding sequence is TGTGCCAGCAGTTATGGGGGGGGACAGGGTGAGGAGACCCAGTACTTC. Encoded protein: CASSYGGGQGEETQYF.

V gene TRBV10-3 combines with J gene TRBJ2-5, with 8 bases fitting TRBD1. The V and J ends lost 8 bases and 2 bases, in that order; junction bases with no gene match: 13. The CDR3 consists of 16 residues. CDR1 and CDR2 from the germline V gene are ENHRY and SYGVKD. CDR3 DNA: TGTGCCATCTCCCGGGGACAGGCGATTACGCAAGAGACCCAGTACTTC. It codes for CAISRGQAITQETQYF.

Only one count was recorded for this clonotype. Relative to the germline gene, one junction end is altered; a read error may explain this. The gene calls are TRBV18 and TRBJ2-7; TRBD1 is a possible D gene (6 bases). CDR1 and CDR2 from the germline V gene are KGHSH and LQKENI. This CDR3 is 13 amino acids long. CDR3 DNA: TGTGCCAGCTCCTTGGACAGAGATTACGAGCGGTACTTC. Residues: CASSLDRDYERYF.

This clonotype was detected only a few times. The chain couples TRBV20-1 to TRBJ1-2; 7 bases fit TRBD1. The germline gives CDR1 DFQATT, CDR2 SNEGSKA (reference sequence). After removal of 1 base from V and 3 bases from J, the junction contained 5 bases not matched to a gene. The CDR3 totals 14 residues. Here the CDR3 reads CSARAPGTDYGYTF. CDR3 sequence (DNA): TGCAGTGCTAGAGCCCCCGGGACAGACTATGGCTACACCTTC.

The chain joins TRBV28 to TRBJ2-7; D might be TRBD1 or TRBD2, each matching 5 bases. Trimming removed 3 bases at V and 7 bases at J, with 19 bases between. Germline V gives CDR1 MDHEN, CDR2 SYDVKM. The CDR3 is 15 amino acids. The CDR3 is CASSFVGTDLGEQYF. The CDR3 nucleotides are TGTGCCAGCAGTTTTGTCGGGACGGACCTGGGTGAGCAGTACTTC.

CDR3 loop: CASSLSLDNEQFF. CDR3 in DNA: TGTGCCAGCAGTTTATCGTTAGACAATGAGCAGTTCTTC. The chain couples TRBV27 to TRBJ2-1, with no clear D. The CDR3 sequence is 13 residues long. Trimming shortened V by 0 bases and J by 5 bases, and 5 bases separated the two germline ends. Germline V gene lookup returns CDR1 MNHEY and CDR2 SMNVEV (reference sequence).

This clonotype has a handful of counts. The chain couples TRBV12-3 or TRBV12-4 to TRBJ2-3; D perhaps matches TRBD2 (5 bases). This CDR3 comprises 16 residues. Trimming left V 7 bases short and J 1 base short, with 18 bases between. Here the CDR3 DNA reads TGTGCCAGCACCCTCAAAGGGTACGGGGGCACAGATACGCAGTATTTT. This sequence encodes CASTLKGYGGTDTQYF.

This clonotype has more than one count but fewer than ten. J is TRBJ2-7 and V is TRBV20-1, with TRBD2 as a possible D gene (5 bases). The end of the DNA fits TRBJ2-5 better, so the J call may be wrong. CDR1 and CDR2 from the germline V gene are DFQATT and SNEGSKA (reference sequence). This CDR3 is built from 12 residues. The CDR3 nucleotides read TGCAGTGGTCGCGCCGGACTAGAGACCCAGTACTTC. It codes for CSGRAGLETQYF.

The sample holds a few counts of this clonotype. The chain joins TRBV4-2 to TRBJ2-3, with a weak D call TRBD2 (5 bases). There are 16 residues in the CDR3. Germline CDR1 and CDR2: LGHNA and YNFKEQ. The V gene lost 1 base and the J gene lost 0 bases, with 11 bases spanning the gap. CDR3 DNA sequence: TGTGCCAGCAGCCAAGGGACTTCTGCTAGCACAGATACGCAGTATTTT. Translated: CASSQGTSASTDTQYF.

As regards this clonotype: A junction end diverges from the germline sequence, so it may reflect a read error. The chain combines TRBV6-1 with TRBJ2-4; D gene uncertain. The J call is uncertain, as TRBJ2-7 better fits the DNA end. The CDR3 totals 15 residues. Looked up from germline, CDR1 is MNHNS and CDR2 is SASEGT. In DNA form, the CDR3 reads TGTGCCGGCAGCTTGGCGGAACAACTTACCTACGAGCAGTACTTC. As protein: CAGSLAEQLTYEQYF.

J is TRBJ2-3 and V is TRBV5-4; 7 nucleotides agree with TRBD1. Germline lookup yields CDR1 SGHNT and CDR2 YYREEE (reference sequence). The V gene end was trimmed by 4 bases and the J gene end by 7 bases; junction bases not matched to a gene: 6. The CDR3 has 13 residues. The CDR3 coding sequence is TGTGCCAGCAGCGACAGGGTTGATCATACGCAGTATTTT. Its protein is CASSDRVDHTQYF.

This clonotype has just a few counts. The CDR3 sequence is CASSFRRISYEQYF. CDR3 DNA sequence: TGTGCCAGCAGTTTTAGACGGATATCCTACGAGCAGTACTTC. This chain connects TRBV12-3 or TRBV12-4 to TRBJ2-7; no clear D gene. The V end lost 3 bases, the J end lost 1 base, and 10 bases lay between the germline ends. The CDR3 is 14 amino acids.